A selection of T cell receptor beta chains follows, all from one sample in a study of blood T cell repertoires in COVID-19. Libraries were prepared by immunoSEQ multiplex PCR; TCRdb keeps only in-frame clonotypes and omits some of them. This sample has about 300,000 clones, with roughly 90% found just once. The specimen was PBMCs or T cells enriched from blood (not recorded which). These receptors came from a woman aged 45-65 years who had been exposed to COVID-19. The CDR3 runs from the conserved cysteine through the conserved F or W. Each record gives: CDR3 DNA, CDR3 protein, clone size, V gene, CDR3 length, D gene, J gene. D genes are given only for firm matches. A clone size is listed for some rows: how often the clone was seen (once, few, many), or a class if it is expanded.

TGTGCCAGCAGTGATCGGGACATTTGGTATGGCTACACCTTC | CASSDRDIWYGYTF | . | TRBV6-1 | 14 | . | TRBJ1-2
TGTGCCATCAGTGAGACAGATTACTATGGCTACACCTTC | CAISETDYYGYTF | . | TRBV10-3 | 13 | . | TRBJ1-2
TGTGCCAGCAGAAAAGCGGGGGGGACTGGGGCCAACGTCCTGACTTTC | CASRKAGGTGANVLTF | . | TRBV28 | 16 | TRBD2 | TRBJ2-6
TGTGCCAGTGGACCTGGACAGGAGAGCTCTGGAAACACCATATATTTT | CASGPGQESSGNTIYF | . | TRBV19 | 16 | TRBD1 | TRBJ1-3
TGCAGCGTTGAAGGGCGACCCCCAGTAGCCGCTTTCTTT | CSVEGRPPVAAFF | . | TRBV29-1 | 13 | . | TRBJ1-1
TGTGCCAGCACCCTCCCGAAGGGAGGTCTTAGCAATCAGCCCCAGCATTTT | CASTLPKGGLSNQPQHF | . | TRBV28 | 17 | . | TRBJ1-5
TGTGCCACCAGACAGGGACCCTCCTACGAGCAGTACTTC | CATRQGPSYEQYF | . | TRBV24-1 | 13 | . | TRBJ2-7
TGCAGCGTTGAATTTACAGGGGGCGTCTATGGCTACACCTTC | CSVEFTGGVYGYTF | few | TRBV29-1 | 14 | TRBD1 | TRBJ1-2
TGTGCCACCAGTGATTACTCCGGGACAGTTGCCCACAATGAGCAGTTCTTC | CATSDYSGTVAHNEQFF | . | TRBV24-1 | 17 | TRBD1 | TRBJ2-1
TGTGCCAGCAGTAGGGACAGGGGCAACACTGAAGCTTTCTTT | CASSRDRGNTEAFF | . | TRBV27 | 14 | TRBD1 | TRBJ1-1
TGTGCCAGCAGTGTGGCTGATTCTAACTATGGCTACACCTTC | CASSVADSNYGYTF | . | TRBV6-4 | 14 | . | TRBJ1-2
TGCGCCAGCACCTTGTCGGGGACAGATACGCAGTATTTT | CASTLSGTDTQYF | . | TRBV5-1 | 13 | . | TRBJ2-3
TGTGCCAGCAGCCAGCCGGGGGGGCGAAGCTTAGAGACCCAGTACTTC | CASSQPGGRSLETQYF | . | TRBV28 | 16 | TRBD2 | TRBJ2-5
TGTGCCAGCAGGTCACTAGCTCCTGGGGCCAACGTCCTGACTTTC | CASRSLAPGANVLTF | . | TRBV6-5 | 15 | . | TRBJ2-6
TGTGCCAGCAGCCCGGAGGGAAGGGAGACCCAGTACTTC | CASSPEGRETQYF | . | TRBV5-4 | 13 | . | TRBJ2-5
TGCGCCAGCAGCACACAGGGGAGGATCAATGAAAAACTGTTTTTT | CASSTQGRINEKLFF | . | TRBV5-1 | 15 | TRBD1 | TRBJ1-4
TGTGCCAGTAGTATATGGGCCCAAGAGACCCAGTACTTC | CASSIWAQETQYF | . | TRBV19 | 13 | . | TRBJ2-5
TGTGCCAGCAGCTACCCAGGGGTAACTCAGCCCCAGCATTTT | CASSYPGVTQPQHF | few | TRBV7-9 | 14 | . | TRBJ1-5
TGTGCCAGCAGCCCGCAGGGTAGGGGTAATTCACCCCTCCACTTT | CASSPQGRGNSPLHF | . | TRBV7-8 | 15 | . | TRBJ1-6
TGTGCCAGCAAGAGGTGGAGGGGTAGCGGGGTGAACACCGGGGAGCTGTTTTTT | CASKRWRGSGVNTGELFF | . | TRBV7-8 | 18 | TRBD2 | TRBJ2-2
TGTGCCAGCAGCGAGAGCGGGGGGGTAGCCAAAAACATTCAGTACTTC | CASSESGGVAKNIQYF | . | TRBV7-2 | 16 | TRBD2 | TRBJ2-4
TGCGCCAGCAGCCAAGATAACACAGTTTCTGGAAACACCATATATTTT | CASSQDNTVSGNTIYF | . | TRBV4-1 | 16 | . | TRBJ1-3
TGTGCCAGCAGCGGCAGGGGGACATCCGAAAACATTCAGTACTTC | CASSGRGTSENIQYF | . | TRBV28 | 15 | TRBD1 | TRBJ2-4
TGTGCCTGGAGCGAAAGGAGGACTGAAGCTTTCTTT | CAWSERRTEAFF | . | TRBV30 | 12 | . | TRBJ1-1